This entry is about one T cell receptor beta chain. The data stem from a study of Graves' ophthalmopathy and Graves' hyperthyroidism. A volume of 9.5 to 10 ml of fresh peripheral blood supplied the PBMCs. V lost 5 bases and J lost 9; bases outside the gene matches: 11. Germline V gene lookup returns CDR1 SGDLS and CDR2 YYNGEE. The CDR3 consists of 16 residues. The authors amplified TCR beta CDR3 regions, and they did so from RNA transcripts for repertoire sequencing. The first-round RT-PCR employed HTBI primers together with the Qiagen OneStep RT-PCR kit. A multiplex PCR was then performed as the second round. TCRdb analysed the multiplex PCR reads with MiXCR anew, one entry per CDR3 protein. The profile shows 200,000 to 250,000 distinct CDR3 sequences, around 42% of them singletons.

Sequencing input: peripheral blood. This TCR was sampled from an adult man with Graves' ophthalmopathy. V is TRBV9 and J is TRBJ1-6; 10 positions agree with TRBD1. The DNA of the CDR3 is TGTGCCAGCAGTTCGCGGGACAGGGGAAGGGGTTCACCCCTCCACTTT. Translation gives CASSSRDRGRGSPLHF.